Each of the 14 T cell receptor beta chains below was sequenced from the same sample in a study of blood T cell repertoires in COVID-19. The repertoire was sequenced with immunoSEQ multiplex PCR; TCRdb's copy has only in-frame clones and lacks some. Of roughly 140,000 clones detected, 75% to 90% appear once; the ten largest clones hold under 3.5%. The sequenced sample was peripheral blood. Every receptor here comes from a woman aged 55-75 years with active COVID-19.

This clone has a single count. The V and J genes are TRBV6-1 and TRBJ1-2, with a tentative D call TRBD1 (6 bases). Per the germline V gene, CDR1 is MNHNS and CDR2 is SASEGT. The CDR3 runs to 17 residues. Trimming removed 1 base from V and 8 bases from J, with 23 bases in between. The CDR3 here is CASSEVGTRTPTSGYTF. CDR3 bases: TGTGCCAGCAGTGAAGTTGGGACACGTACACCAACTTCGGGCTACACCTTC.

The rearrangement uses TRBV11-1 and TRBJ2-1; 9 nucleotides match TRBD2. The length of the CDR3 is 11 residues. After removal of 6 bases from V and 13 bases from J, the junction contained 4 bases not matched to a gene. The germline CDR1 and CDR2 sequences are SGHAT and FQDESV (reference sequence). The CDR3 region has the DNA TGTGCCAGCAGTTCCGGGACTAGCCAGTTCTTC. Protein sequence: CASSSGTSQFF. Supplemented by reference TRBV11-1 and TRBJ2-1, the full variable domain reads EAEVAQSPRYKITEKSQAVAFWCDPISGHATLYWYRQILGQGPELLVQFQDESVVDDSQLPKDRFSAERLKGVDSTLKIQPAELGDSAMYLCASSSGTSQFFGPGTRLTVL.

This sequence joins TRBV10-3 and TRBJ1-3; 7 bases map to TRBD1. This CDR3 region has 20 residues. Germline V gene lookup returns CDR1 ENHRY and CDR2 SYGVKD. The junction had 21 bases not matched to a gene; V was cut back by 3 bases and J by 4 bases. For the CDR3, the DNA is TGTGCCATCAGTGAAAGCGTTACAGGGGACAGTTTCGGGGGAGGAAACACCATATATTTT. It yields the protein CAISESVTGDSFGGGNTIYF.

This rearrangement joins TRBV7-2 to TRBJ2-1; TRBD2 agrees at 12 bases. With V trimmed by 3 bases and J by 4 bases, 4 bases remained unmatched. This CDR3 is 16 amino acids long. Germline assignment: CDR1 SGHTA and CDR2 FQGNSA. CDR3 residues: CASSFYLAGGYNEQFF. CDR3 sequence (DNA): TGTGCCAGCAGCTTTTATCTAGCGGGAGGGTACAATGAGCAGTTCTTC. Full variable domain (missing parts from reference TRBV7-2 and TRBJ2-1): GAGVSQSPSNKVTEKGKDVELRCDPISGHTALYWYRQSLGQGLEFLIYFQGNSAPDKSGLPSDRFSAERTGGSVSTLTIQRTQQEDSAVYLCASSFYLAGGYNEQFFGPGTRLTVL.

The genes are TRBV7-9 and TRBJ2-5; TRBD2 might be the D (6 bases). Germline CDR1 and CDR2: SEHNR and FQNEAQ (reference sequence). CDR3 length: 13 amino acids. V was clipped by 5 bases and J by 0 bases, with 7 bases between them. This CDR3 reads CASSREHQETQYF. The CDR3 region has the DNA TGTGCCAGCAGCCGGGAGCACCAAGAGACCCAGTACTTC. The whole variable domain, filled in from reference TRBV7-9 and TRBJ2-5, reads DTGVSQNPRHKITKRGQNVTFRCDPISEHNRLYWYRQTLGQGPEFLTYFQNEAQLEKSRLLSDRFSAERPKGSFSTLEIQRTEQGDSAMYLCASSREHQETQYFGPGTRLLVL.

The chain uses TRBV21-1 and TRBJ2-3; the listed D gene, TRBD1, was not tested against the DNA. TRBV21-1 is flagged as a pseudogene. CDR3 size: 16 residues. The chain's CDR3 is CASSKGGGAGTDTQYF. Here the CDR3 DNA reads TGTGCCAGCAGCAAAGGTGGGGGCGCTGGCACAGATACGCAGTATTTT.

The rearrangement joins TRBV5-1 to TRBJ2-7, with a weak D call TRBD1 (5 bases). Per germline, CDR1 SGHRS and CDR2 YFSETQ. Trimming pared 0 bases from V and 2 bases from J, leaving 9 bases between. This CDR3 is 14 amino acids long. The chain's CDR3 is CASSLERGTYEQYF. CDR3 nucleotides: TGCGCCAGCAGCTTGGAAAGGGGAACCTACGAGCAGTACTTC.

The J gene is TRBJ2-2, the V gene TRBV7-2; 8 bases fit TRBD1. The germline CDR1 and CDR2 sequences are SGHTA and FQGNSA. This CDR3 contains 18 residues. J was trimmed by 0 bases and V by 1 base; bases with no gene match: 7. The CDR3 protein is CASSLVTGGPTNTGELFF. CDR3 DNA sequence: TGTGCCAGCAGCTTAGTCACAGGGGGTCCGACGAACACCGGGGAGCTGTTTTTT.

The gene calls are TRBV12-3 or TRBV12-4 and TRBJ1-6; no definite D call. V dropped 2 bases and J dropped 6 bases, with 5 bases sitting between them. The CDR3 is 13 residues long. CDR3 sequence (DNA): TGTGCCAGCAGTTTACGGTTTAATTCACCCCTCCACTTT. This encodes CASSLRFNSPLHF.

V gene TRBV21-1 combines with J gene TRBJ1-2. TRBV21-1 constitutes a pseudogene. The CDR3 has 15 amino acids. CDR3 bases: TGTGCCAGCAGCACCAACCCGAGACGGGGCTATGGCTACACCTTC. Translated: CASSTNPRRGYGYTF.

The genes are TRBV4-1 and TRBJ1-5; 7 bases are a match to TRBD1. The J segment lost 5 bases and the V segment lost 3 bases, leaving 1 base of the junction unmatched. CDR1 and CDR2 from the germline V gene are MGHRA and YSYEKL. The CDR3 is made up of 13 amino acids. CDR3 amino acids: CASSHDRDQPQHF. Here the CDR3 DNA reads TGCGCCAGCAGCCATGACAGGGATCAGCCCCAGCATTTT.

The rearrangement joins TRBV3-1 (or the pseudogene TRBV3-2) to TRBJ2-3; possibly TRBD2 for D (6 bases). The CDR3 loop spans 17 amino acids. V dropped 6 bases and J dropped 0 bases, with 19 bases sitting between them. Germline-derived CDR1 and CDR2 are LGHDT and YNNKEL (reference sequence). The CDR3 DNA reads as TGTGCCAGCAGGCCCCCCTGGGCAGGGACTAGCACAGATACGCAGTATTTT. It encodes CASRPPWAGTSTDTQYF.

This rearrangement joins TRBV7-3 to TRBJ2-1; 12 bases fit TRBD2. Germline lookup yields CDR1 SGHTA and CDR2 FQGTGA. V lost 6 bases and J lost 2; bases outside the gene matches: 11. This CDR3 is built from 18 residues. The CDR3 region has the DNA TGTGCCAGCAGTGCGCGTCCGGGACTAGCGGGTACCTACAATGAGCAGTTCTTC. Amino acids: CASSARPGLAGTYNEQFF.

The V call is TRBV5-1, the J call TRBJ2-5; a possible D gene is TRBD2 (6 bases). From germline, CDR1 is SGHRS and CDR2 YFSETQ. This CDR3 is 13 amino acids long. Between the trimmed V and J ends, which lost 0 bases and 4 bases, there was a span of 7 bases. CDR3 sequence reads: CASSLEGLETQYF. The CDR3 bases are TGCGCCAGCAGCTTGGAGGGACTAGAGACCCAGTACTTC.